Below, 18 T cell receptor beta chains from the same sample are listed, as sequenced in a study of blood T cell repertoires in COVID-19. The data were produced by immunoSEQ multiplex PCR, yet TCRdb's version contains in-frame clones alone and is incomplete. The sample lists fewer than 250,000 clones; over 80% were seen once. Sequencing was carried out using PBMCs or T cells enriched from blood (not recorded which). The receptors shown here come from a man aged 50-59 years who had been exposed to COVID-19.

This rearrangement joins TRBV27 to TRBJ1-3; 8 nucleotides align to TRBD1. The germline V gene encodes CDR1 MNHEY and CDR2 SMNVEV (reference sequence). The V and J ends lost 2 bases and 8 bases, in that order; junction bases with no gene match: 8. There are 15 residues in the CDR3. CDR3 in DNA: TGTGCCAGCAGTTTAAAGTTCGACAGGGGAGACACCATATATTTT. Protein: CASSLKFDRGDTIYF.

This clone was seen a single time. The V call is TRBV28, the J call TRBJ1-2; 8 positions match TRBD1. Trimming cost V 8 bases and J 8 bases; bases outside gene matches: 13. The CDR3 contains 14 residues. Per the germline V gene, CDR1 is MDHEN and CDR2 is SYDVKM. The CDR3 protein is CASVTPGQVPGYTF. The CDR3 bases are TGTGCCAGCGTCACACCGGGACAGGTTCCCGGCTACACCTTC.

This CDR3 reads CASSQGLPGGRSRRYGYTF. The CDR3 DNA follows: TGCGCCAGCAGCCAAGGCCTTCCCGGCGGGAGAAGCAGGCGCTATGGCTACACCTTC. V and J are TRBV4-1 and TRBJ1-2, with D hard to call. Looked up from germline, CDR1 is MGHRA and CDR2 is YSYEKL. This CDR3 spans 19 amino acids. Trimming removed 1 base from V and 4 bases from J, with 25 bases in between.

As regards this clone: Distinct nucleotide sequences in the sample also encode this CDR3. The chain joins TRBV5-1 to TRBJ1-1, with unresolved D. From germline, CDR1 is SGHRS and CDR2 YFSETQ. V was pared by 0 bases and J by 5 bases, with 11 bases between. The CDR3 contains 14 residues. The CDR3 loop is CASSLAQGGTEAFF. The CDR3 nucleotides read TGCGCCAGCAGCTTGGCACAAGGAGGGACTGAAGCTTTCTTT.

This clone was observed once. The chain recombines TRBV2 with TRBJ1-4, with D possibly matching TRBD1 (6 bases). V shed 6 bases and J shed 8 bases, with 19 bases lying between them. The CDR3 is 15 residues long. Germline V gene lookup returns CDR1 SNHLY and CDR2 FYNNEI. CDR3 nucleotide sequence: TGTGCCAGCAGGCAACAGGGCGGTGGTGGAGAAAAACTGTTTTTT. It is translated as CASRQQGGGGEKLFF.

The chain links TRBV7-9 to TRBJ1-4, with 7 bases lining up with TRBD1. Germline trimming cut 7 bases from V and 8 bases from J; bases unmatched to any gene: 7. The CDR3 has 13 amino acids. Germline CDR1 SEHNR, CDR2 FQNEAQ (reference sequence). The DNA for the CDR3 is TGTGCCAGCACCCAGGGGGGTCGGGAAAAACTGTTTTTT. It encodes CASTQGGREKLFF.

The V gene is TRBV5-1, the J gene TRBJ2-7, with 7 bases that match TRBD1. This CDR3 has 16 residues. From germline, CDR1 is SGHRS and CDR2 YFSETQ. With 5 bases clipped from V and 2 bases from J, the junction kept 13 bases outside the gene matches. CDR3 residues: CASSSWEDRDTYEQYV. DNA for the CDR3: TGCGCCAGCAGTAGTTGGGAAGACAGGGACACCTACGAGCAGTACGTC.

The chain carries TRBV5-5 and TRBJ1-1; 8 nucleotides align to TRBD1. CDR1 SGHKS and CDR2 YYEKEE come from the germline V gene (reference sequence). The CDR3 runs 14 residues. The V segment lost 1 base and the J segment 4 bases; nucleotides outside the gene matches: 3. CDR3 sequence: CASSLITGGTEAFF. The CDR3, as DNA: TGTGCCAGCAGCTTGATAACAGGGGGCACTGAAGCTTTCTTT.

The J gene is TRBJ2-1, the V gene TRBV27; the match to TRBD2 covers 11 bases. Germline lookup yields CDR1 MNHEY and CDR2 SMNVEV (reference sequence). With V trimmed by 7 bases and J by 0 bases, 8 bases remained unmatched. CDR3 size: 17 residues. The CDR3 bases are TGTGCCAGCAAACCGGGACTAGCGGACCCCTCCTACAATGAGCAGTTCTTC. Translated, it gives CASKPGLADPSYNEQFF.

The chain is built from TRBV10-1 and TRBJ2-1, with 7 bases matching TRBD2. This CDR3 has 18 residues. Germline lookup yields CDR1 WNHNN and CDR2 SYGVQD (reference sequence). The V and J ends lost 3 bases and 0 bases, in that order; junction bases with no gene match: 11. The CDR3 region is CASSETFLAVSSYNEQFF. CDR3 coding DNA: TGCGCCAGCAGTGAAACATTCCTAGCGGTGAGCTCCTACAATGAGCAGTTCTTC.

The J gene is TRBJ1-1, the V gene TRBV18; D possibly corresponds to TRBD1 (5 bases). Trimming stripped 3 bases from V and 0 bases from J, with 8 bases between. This CDR3 contains 14 residues. Germline V CDR1 and CDR2: KGHSH, LQKENI. The CDR3 DNA reads TGTGCCAGCTCACCGACAGATTTGAACACTGAAGCTTTCTTT. Translated: CASSPTDLNTEAFF.

Notes on this clone: Other nucleotide sequences from this sample produce the same CDR3. The rearrangement links TRBV19 to TRBJ1-2; maybe TRBD1 (5 bases). V lost 2 bases, J lost 8 bases, and 9 bases lay in between. This CDR3 is built from 12 residues. The V gene's germline CDR1 is LNHDA and CDR2 SQIVND (reference sequence). The CDR3 DNA is TGTGCCAGTAGTATACGCGGGGGAGGCTACACCTTC. Its protein product is CASSIRGGGYTF.

This rearrangement joins TRBV5-1 to TRBJ2-1; TRBD2 aligns across 15 bases. The CDR3 loop spans 19 amino acids. The germline V gene has CDR1 SGHRS and CDR2 YFSETQ. With 0 bases clipped from V and 1 base from J, the junction kept 5 bases outside the gene matches. The CDR3 spells CASSLAQGTSGGSYNEQFF. The CDR3 bases are TGCGCCAGCAGCTTGGCGCAAGGGACTAGCGGGGGGTCCTACAATGAGCAGTTCTTC.

The chain carries TRBV6-6 and TRBJ2-2; D is perhaps TRBD2 (6 bases). The germline V gene has CDR1 MNHNY and CDR2 SVGAGI (reference sequence). The CDR3 runs 16 residues. Trimming removed 2 bases from V and 3 bases from J, with 13 bases in between. For the CDR3, the DNA is TGTGCCAGCAGTTACCTGGGAGGAATGGACACCGGGGAGCTGTTTTTT. It yields the protein CASSYLGGMDTGELFF.

This rearrangement joins TRBV5-1 to TRBJ1-2; D uncertain. Germline V lookup: CDR1 SGHRS, CDR2 YFSETQ. The ends were cut back, 2 bases at V and 2 bases at J, with 10 bases in the middle. CDR3 length: 14 amino acids. The CDR3 reads CASSLEGENYGYTF. The CDR3 region has the DNA TGCGCCAGCAGCTTAGAGGGTGAAAACTATGGCTACACCTTC.

The rearrangement joins TRBV19 to TRBJ1-5; the match to TRBD1 covers 11 bases. This CDR3 is 17 amino acids long. V lost 1 base and J lost 10; bases outside the gene matches: 12. Per the germline V gene, CDR1 is LNHDA and CDR2 is SQIVND (reference sequence). CDR3 sequence reads: CASSIGTGGAVRGPQHF. CDR3 nucleotides: TGTGCCAGTAGTATAGGGACAGGGGGCGCGGTCCGGGGACCCCAGCATTTT.

This clone was recorded once. This chain joins TRBV5-1 and TRBJ1-1; 8 nucleotides align to TRBD1. The CDR3 has 14 residues. Germline lookup yields CDR1 SGHRS and CDR2 YFSETQ. Losses at the gene ends were 4 bases for V and 3 bases for J; bases not matched to a gene: 5. The CDR3 spells CASSVTGEDTEAFF. In DNA, the CDR3 is TGCGCCAGCAGCGTGACAGGGGAGGACACTGAAGCTTTCTTT.

This rearrangement joins TRBV29-1 to TRBJ1-4; D may be TRBD1 (6 bases). In germline, CDR1 is SQVTM, CDR2 ANQGSEA. The V end was cut by 6 bases, the J end by 4 bases, with 9 bases between. The CDR3 is made up of 12 amino acids. CDR3 in DNA: TGCAGCGTAATACAGGGTAATGAAAAACTGTTTTTT. It translates to CSVIQGNEKLFF.